This T cell receptor beta chain was documented in a study of blood T cell repertoires in COVID-19. In the study overall: The United States, Italy and Spain were the sources of the acute and convalescent COVID-19 samples. From T cells, B-cell-depleted T cells, or PBMCs came the material, which was cDNA or gDNA.

Clones were sequenced by immunoSEQ multiplex PCR, and TCRdb holds only the in-frame ones, with some missing. Among more than 150,000 clones listed, roughly 82% were seen once. Those enrolled, adults aged about 18 to 89 years, came from around 25 US areas. Cohort 3 donors counted as recovered after two negative PCRs, clearance, or resolved symptoms. This CDR3 is 16 amino acids long. Germline V gene data show CDR1 as MNHEY and CDR2 as SVGAGI. Trimming took 4 bases from V and 2 from J, leaving 18 bases between them. The receptor was isolated from a middle-aged man who had recovered from COVID-19. The chain is built from TRBV6-5 and TRBJ2-7; D is possibly TRBD2 (6 bases). Material for sequencing was PBMCs or T cells enriched from blood (not recorded which). CDR3 in DNA: TGTGCCAGCAGTTTAACCCCGGGACTCGCGCCCTACGAGCAGTACTTC. Amino acids: CASSLTPGLAPYEQYF.